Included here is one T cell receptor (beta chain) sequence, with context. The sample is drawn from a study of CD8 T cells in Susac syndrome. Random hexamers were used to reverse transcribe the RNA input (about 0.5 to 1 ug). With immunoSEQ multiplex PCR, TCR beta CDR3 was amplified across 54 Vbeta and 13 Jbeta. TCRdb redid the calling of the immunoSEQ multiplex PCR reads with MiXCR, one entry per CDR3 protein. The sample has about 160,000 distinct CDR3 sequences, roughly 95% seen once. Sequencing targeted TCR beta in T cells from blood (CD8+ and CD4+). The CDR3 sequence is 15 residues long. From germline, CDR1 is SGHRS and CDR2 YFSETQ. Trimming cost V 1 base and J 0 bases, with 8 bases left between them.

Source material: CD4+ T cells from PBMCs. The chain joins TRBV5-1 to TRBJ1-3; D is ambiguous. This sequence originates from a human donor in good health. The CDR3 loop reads CASSLTTFSGNTIYF. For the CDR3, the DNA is TGCGCCAGCAGCTTGACGACGTTCTCTGGAAACACCATATATTTT.